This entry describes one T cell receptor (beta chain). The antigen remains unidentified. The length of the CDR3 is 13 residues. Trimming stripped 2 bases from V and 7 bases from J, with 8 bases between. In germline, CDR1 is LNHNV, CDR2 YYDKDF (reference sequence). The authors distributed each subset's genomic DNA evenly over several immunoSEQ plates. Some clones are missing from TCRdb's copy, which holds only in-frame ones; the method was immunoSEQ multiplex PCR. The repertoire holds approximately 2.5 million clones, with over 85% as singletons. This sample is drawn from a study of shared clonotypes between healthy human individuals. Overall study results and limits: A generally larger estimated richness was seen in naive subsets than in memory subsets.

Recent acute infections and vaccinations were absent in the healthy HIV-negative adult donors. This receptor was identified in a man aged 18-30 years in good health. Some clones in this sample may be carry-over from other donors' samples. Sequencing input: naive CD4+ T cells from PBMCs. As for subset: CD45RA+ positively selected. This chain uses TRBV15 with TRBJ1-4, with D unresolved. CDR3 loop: CATSRQKSEKLFF. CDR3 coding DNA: TGTGCCACCAGCAGACAGAAGAGTGAAAAACTGTTTTTT.